This TCR beta chain was retrieved from a study of CD8 T cells in ankylosing spondylitis. MiXCR, run by TCRdb on the 5' RACE reads, gives a single entry per CDR3 protein. The sample contains about 240,000 distinct CDR3 sequences, approximately 9% of which appear only once. Germline V lookup: CDR1 LNHDA, CDR2 SQIVND (reference sequence). The CDR3 spans 13 residues. V was cut by 6 bases and J by 9 bases, with 15 bases left in between. Many counts were recorded for this clonotype. The chain couples TRBV19 to TRBJ2-1; D possibly uses TRBD1 or TRBD2 (5 bases each). The sequenced sample consisted of blood, either unsorted or a sorted T cell fraction (not recorded which). The source is a male donor with ankylosing spondylitis or in good health (not recorded which). The CDR3 sequence: CASRKRGRGEQFF. The CDR3 nucleotides read TGTGCCAGTAGGAAGAGGGGACGTGGTGAGCAGTTCTTC.